In this sample, the clone carrying this T cell receptor beta chain turned up a few times. This entry belongs to a study of human T cells and chemical hapten exposure. Germline-derived CDR1 and CDR2 are SGHAT and FQNNGV. The V segment lost 5 bases and the J segment 7 bases; nucleotides outside the gene matches: 10. The CDR3 runs 16 residues. TCRdb recomputed calls from the RACE reads with MiXCR, one row per CDR3 protein. The repertoire holds 150,000 to 200,000 distinct CDR3 sequences, with around 13% as singletons. Noted time point: patch test 1, 2 weeks after DPC sensitization. Documented treatment: therapeutic diphenylcyclopropenone sensitization with weekly scalp DPC.

The material sequenced was whole blood, taken in connection with sensitization to the hapten diphenylcyclopropenone (DPC). The gene calls are TRBV11-2 and TRBJ2-2, with TRBD2 matching 10 bases. The clonotype was recovered from a woman in her twenties or thirties with alopecia areata. Some clones in this sample may be carry-over from other donors' samples. CDR3 DNA: TGTGCCAGCAGCCCGAGTAGCGGGGGGATCGGCGGGGAGCTGTTTTTT. It translates to CASSPSSGGIGGELFF. Drawing the rest from reference TRBV11-2 and TRBJ2-2, the complete variable domain is EAGVAQSPRYKIIEKRQSVAFWCNPISGHATLYWYQQILGQGPKLLIQFQNNGVVDDSQLPKDRFSAERLKGVDSTLKIQPAKLEDSAVYLCASSPSSGGIGGELFFGEGSRLTVL.